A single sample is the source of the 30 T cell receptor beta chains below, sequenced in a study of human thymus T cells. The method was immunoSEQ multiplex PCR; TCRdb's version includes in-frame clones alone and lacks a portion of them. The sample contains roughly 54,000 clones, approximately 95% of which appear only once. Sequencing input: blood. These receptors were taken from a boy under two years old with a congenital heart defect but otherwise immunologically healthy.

The CDR3 nucleotides read TGTGCCAGCAGCACACGACCGAAGAACACTGAAGCTTTCTTT. Amino acid sequence: CASSTRPKNTEAFF. This chain connects TRBV9 to TRBJ1-1; D gene unclear. The length of the CDR3 is 14 residues. CDR1 and CDR2 (germline): SGDLS, YYNGEE. Trimming cost V 4 bases and J 1 base, with 11 bases left between them. Filled out from reference TRBV9 and TRBJ1-1, the complete variable domain reads DSGVTQTPKHLITATGQRVTLRCSPRSGDLSVYWYQQSLDQGLQFLIQYYNGEERAKGNILERFSAQQFPDLHSELNLSSLELGDSALYFCASSTRPKNTEAFFGQGTRLTVV.

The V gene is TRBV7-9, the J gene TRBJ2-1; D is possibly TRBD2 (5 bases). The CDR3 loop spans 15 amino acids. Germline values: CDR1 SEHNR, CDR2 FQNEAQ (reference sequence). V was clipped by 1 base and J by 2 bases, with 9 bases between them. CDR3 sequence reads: CASSLGENAYNEQFF. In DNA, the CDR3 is TGTGCCAGCAGCTTAGGGGAGAACGCCTACAATGAGCAGTTCTTC.

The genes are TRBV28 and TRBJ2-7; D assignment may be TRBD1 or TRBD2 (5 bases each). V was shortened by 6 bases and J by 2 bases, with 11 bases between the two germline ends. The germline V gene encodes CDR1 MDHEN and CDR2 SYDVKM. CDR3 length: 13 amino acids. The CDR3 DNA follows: TGTGCCAGCAGCAGGGACCGCACCTACGAGCAGTACTTC. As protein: CASSRDRTYEQYF.

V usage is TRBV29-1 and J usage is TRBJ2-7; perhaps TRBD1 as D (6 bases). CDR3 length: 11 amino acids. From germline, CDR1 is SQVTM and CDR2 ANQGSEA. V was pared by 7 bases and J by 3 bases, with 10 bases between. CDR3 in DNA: TGCAGCGCCACCAGGGGCTACGAGCAGTACTTC. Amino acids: CSATRGYEQYF.

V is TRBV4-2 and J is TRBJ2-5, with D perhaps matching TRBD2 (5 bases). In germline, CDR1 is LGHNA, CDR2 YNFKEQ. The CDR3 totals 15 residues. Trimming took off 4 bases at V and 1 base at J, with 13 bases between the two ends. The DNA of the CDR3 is TGTGCCAGCAGCCGTCTGCTAGCAGCCCAAGAGACCCAGTACTTC. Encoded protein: CASSRLLAAQETQYF.

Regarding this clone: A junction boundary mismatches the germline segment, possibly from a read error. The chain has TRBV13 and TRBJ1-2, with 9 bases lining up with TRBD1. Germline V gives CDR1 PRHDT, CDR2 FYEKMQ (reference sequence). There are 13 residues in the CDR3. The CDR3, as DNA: TGTGCCAGCAGCGCAAAGCAACAGGGGGCTGCCTCCTTC. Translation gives CASSAKQQGAASF.

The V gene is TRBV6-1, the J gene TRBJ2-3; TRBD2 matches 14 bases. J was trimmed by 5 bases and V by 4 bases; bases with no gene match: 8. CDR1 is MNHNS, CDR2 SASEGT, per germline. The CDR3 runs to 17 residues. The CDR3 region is CASSAQGLAGVGDTQYF. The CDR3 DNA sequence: TGTGCCAGCAGTGCCCAGGGACTAGCGGGAGTAGGAGATACGCAGTATTTT.

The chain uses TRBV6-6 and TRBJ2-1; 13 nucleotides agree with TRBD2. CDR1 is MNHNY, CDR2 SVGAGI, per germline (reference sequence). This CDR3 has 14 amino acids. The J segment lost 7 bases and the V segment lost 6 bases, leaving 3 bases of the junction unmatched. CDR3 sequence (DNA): TGTGCCAGCAGCCGGACTAGCGGGAGAAATGAGCAGTTCTTC. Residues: CASSRTSGRNEQFF.

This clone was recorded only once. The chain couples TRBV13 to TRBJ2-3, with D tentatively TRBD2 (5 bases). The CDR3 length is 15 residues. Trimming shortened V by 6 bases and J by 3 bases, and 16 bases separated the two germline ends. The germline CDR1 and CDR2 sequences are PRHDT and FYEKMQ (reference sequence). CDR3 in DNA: TGTGCCAGCAGTACCTACACCTCGGGGACAGATACGCAGTATTTT. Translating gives CASSTYTSGTDTQYF.

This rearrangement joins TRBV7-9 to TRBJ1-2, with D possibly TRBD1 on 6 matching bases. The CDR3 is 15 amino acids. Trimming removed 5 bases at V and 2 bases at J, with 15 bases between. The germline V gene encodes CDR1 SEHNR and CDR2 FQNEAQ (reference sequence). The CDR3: CASSHEGGSNYGYTF. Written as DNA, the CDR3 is TGTGCCAGCAGCCACGAGGGGGGATCAAACTATGGCTACACCTTC.

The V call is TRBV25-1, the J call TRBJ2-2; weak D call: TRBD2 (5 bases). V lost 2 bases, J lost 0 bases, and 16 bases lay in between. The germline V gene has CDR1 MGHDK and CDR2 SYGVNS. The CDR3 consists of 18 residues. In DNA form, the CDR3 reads TGTGCCAGCAGTGAAAGGATACGGAGGCCGTCGAACACCGGGGAGCTGTTTTTT. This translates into CASSERIRRPSNTGELFF.

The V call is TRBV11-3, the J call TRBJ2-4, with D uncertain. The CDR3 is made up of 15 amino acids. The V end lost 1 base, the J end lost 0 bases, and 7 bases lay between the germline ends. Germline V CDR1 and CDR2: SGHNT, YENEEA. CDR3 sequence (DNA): TGTGCCAGCAGCTTAGGCCCGATAGCCAAAAACATTCAGTACTTC. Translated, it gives CASSLGPIAKNIQYF.

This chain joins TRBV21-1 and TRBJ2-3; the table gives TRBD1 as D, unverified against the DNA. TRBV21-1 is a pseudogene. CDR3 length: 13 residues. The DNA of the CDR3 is TGTGCCACCCGGGACAGGGGGCCAGATACGCAGTATTTT. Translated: CATRDRGPDTQYF.

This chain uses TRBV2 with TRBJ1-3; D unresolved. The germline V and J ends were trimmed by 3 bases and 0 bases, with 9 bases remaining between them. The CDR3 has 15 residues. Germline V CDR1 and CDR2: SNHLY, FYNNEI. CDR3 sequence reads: CASSDGPFSGNTIYF. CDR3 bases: TGTGCCAGCAGTGATGGGCCCTTCTCTGGAAACACCATATATTTT.

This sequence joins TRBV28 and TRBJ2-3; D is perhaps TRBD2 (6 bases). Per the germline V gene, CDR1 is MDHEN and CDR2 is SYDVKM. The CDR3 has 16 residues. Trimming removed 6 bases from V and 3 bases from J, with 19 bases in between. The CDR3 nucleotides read TGTGCCAGCAGACCTAGGAGGGGCGTAGGAACAGATACGCAGTATTTT. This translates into CASRPRRGVGTDTQYF.

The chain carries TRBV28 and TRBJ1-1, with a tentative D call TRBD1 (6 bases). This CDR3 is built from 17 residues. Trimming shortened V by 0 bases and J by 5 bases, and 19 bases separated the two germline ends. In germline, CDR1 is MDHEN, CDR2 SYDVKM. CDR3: CASSLWSYRVERTEAFF. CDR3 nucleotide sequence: TGTGCCAGCAGTTTATGGTCCTACAGGGTAGAACGGACTGAAGCTTTCTTT.

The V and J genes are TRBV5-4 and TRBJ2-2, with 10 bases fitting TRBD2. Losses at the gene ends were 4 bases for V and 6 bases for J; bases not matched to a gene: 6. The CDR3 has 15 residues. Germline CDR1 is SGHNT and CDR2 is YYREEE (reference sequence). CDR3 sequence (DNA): TGTGCCAGCAGCGTAGCGGGGGGCCCGCCCGGGGAGCTGTTTTTT. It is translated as CASSVAGGPPGELFF.

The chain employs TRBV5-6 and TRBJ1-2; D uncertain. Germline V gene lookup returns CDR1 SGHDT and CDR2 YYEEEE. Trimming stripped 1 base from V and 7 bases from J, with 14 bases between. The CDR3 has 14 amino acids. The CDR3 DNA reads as TGTGCCAGCAGCTTGAGGGTCTCAGTGAGTGGCTACACCTTC. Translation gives CASSLRVSVSGYTF.

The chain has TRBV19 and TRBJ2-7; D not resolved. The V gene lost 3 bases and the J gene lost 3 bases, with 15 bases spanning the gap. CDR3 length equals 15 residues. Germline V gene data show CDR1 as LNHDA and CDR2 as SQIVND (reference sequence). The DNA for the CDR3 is TGTGCCAGTAGTATCAGGTGGTCGAGCCGCTACGAGCAGTACTTC. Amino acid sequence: CASSIRWSSRYEQYF. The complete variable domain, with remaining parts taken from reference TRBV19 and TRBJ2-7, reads DGGITQSPKYLFRKEGQNVTLSCEQNLNHDAMYWYRQDPGQGLRLIYYSQIVNDFQKGDIAEGYSVSREKKESFPLTVTSAQKNPTAFYLCASSIRWSSRYEQYFGPGTRLTVT.

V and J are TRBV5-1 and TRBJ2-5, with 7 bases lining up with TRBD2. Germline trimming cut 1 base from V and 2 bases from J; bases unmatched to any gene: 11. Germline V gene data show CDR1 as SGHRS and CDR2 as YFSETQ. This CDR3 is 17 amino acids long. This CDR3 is CASSLLGLAVLQETQYF. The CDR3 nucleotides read TGCGCCAGCAGCTTGTTAGGCCTAGCGGTTTTACAAGAGACCCAGTACTTC.

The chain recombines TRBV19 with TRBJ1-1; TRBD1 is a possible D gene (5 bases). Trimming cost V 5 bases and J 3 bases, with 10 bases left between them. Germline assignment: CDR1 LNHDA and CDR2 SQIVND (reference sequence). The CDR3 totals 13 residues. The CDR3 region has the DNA TGTGCCAGTAGTCCGCAGGGAGACACTGAAGCTTTCTTT. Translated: CASSPQGDTEAFF.

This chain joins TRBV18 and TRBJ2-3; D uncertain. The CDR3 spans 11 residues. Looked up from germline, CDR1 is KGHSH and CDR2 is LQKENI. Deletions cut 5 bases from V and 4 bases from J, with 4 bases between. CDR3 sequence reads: CASSGADTQYF. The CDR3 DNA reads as TGTGCCAGCTCAGGTGCAGATACGCAGTATTTT.

The CDR3 bases are TGTGCCAGCAGCCAAGTGGATCGGGATGAGCAGTTCTTC. It specifies CASSQVDRDEQFF. The genes are TRBV4-2 and TRBJ2-1; D gene ambiguous. The CDR3 has 13 amino acids. Between the trimmed V and J ends, which lost 1 base and 8 bases, there was a span of 9 bases. Germline CDR1 and CDR2: LGHNA and YNFKEQ.

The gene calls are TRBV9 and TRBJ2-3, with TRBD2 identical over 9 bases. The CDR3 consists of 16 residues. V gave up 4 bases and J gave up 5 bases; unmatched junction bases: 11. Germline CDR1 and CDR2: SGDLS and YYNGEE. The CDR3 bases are TGTGCCAGCAGCCCCGAGGGGCGGGGGGGGATAGATACGCAGTATTTT. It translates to CASSPEGRGGIDTQYF.

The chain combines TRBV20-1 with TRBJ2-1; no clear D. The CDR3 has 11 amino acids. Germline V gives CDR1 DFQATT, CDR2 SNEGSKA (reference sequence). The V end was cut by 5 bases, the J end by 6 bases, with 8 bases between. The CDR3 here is CSALSFNEQFF. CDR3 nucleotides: TGCAGTGCTCTCAGTTTCAATGAGCAGTTCTTC.

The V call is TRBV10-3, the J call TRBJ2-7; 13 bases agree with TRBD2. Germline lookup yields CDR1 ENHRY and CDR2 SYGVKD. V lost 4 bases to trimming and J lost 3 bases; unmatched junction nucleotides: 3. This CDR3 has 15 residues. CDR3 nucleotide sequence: TGTGCCATCAGTGTAGGGACTAGCGGGATCTACGAGCAGTACTTC. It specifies CAISVGTSGIYEQYF.

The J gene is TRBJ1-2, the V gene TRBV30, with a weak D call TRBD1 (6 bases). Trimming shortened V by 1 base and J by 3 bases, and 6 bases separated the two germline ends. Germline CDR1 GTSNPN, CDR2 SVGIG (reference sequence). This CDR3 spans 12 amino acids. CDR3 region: CAWSGGHYGYTF. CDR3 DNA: TGTGCCTGGAGTGGGGGGCACTATGGCTACACCTTC.

The CDR3 protein is CASSLTGGGELFF. In DNA, the CDR3 is TGTGCCAGCAGCCTGACAGGGGGCGGGGAGCTGTTTTTT. The J gene is TRBJ2-2, the V gene TRBV5-4; 9 bases map to TRBD1. The CDR3 contains 13 residues. After removal of 4 bases from V and 7 bases from J, the junction contained 2 bases not matched to a gene. Germline V gene sequence: CDR1 SGHNT, CDR2 YYREEE (reference sequence).

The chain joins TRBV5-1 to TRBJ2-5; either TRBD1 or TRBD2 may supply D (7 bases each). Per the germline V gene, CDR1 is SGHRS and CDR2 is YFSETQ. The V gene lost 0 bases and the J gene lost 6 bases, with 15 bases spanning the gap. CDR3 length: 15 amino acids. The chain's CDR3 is CASSLAPQGGKTQYF. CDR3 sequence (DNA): TGCGCCAGCAGCTTGGCGCCCCAGGGGGGGAAGACCCAGTACTTC.

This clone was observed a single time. The CDR3 reads CASSHTGGRTEAFF. The CDR3 DNA reads TGTGCCAGCAGCCATACGGGGGGGAGGACTGAAGCTTTCTTT. This rearrangement joins TRBV14 to TRBJ1-1, with a possible D match to TRBD1 (5 bases). CDR3 length equals 14 residues. Germline-derived CDR1 and CDR2 are SGHDN and FVKESK. The V and J ends lost 3 bases and 5 bases respectively, with 13 bases between them.